This T cell receptor beta chain is from a study of cytomegalovirus exposure and HLA in healthy donors. Study-wide results and limits: The investigators catalogued 150 or so TCR beta chains as cytomegalovirus-associated. According to a later analysis, donors in an Asian-associated ancestry cluster reportedly had fewer N-insertions than the approximately 620-donor mean.

Primers included in the PCR were 60 Vbeta and 13 Jbeta primers. Sequenced by immunoSEQ multiplex PCR; TCRdb stores in-frame clones only, minus some. This sample has 180,000 or so clones, with roughly 10% found just once. J lost 8 bases, V lost 1 base, and 10 bases had no gene match. CDR1 is SGHRS and CDR2 is YFSETQ in the germline V gene. This CDR3 contains 15 residues. As to this clone: Its target is unknown.

The rearrangement uses TRBV5-1 and TRBJ1-2; 8 positions agree with TRBD1. Specimen: PBMCs. The sequence came from a woman under 40 in good health and CMV-seropositive. The CDR3 region is CASSLTRTGLGGYTF. The DNA for the CDR3 is TGCGCCAGCAGCTTGACTAGGACAGGGTTAGGGGGCTACACCTTC.